These T cell receptor beta chains were read from a single sample in a study of T cell responses to AZD1222 COVID-19 vaccine. Here immunoSEQ multiplex PCR was the method, and the copy in TCRdb shows in-frame clones only, minus some. The sample has approximately 80,000 clones, over 75% seen once; the top ten hold about 12%. The material was peripheral blood, obtained 28 days after the second AZD1222 dose. These receptors were collected from an adult who received the AZD1222 COVID-19 vaccine. CDR3s leave out the opening cysteine and the closing phenylalanine or tryptophan.

V gene: TRBV21-1
J gene: TRBJ2-5
CDR3 protein: ASSREETQY

V gene: TRBV7-2
J gene: TRBJ1-1
CDR3 protein: ASTIGLDTEAF

V gene: TRBV4-3
J gene: TRBJ2-2
CDR3 protein: ASSQGTGTSGTGELF

V gene: TRBV9
J gene: TRBJ2-2
CDR3 protein: ASSVVAGGTGELF

V gene: TRBV7-2
J gene: TRBJ2-1
CDR3 protein: ASEIYNEQF

V gene: TRBV6-5
J gene: TRBJ1-2
CDR3 protein: ASIRQGQGNYGYT

V gene: TRBV2
J gene: TRBJ2-7
CDR3 protein: ASQGTSGMLSSYEQY

V gene: TRBV5-1
J gene: TRBJ1-6
CDR3 protein: ASSVMDYNSPLH

V gene: TRBV28
J gene: TRBJ1-2
CDR3 protein: ASSPQGASSGYT

V gene: TRBV19
J gene: TRBJ1-6
CDR3 protein: ASKGTASVVYNSPLH

V gene: TRBV6-5
J gene: TRBJ2-7
CDR3 protein: ASRLTGGYEQY

V gene: TRBV10-3
J gene: TRBJ1-4
CDR3 protein: AISDGQGREKLF

V gene: TRBV6-6
J gene: TRBJ1-4
CDR3 protein: ASLGRTTNEKLF

V gene: TRBV5-4
J gene: TRBJ1-1
CDR3 protein: ASRADRVATEAF

V gene: TRBV18
J gene: TRBJ2-1
CDR3 protein: ASSRNRGNEQF

V gene: TRBV2
J gene: TRBJ2-1
CDR3 protein: ASTSQGYNEQF